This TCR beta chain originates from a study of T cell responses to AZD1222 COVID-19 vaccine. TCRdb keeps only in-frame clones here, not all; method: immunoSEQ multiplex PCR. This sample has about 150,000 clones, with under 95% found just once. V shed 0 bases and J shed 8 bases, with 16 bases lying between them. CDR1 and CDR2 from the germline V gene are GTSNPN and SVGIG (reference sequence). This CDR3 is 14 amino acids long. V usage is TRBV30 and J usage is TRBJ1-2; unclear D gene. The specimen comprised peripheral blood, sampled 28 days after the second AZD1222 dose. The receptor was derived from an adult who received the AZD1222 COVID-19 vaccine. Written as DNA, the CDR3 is TGTGCCTGGAGTGTAAACAGTCACAGCCGGGGCTACACCTTC. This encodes CAWSVNSHSRGYTF.